Included here is one T cell receptor (beta chain) sequence, with context. A sample-barcoded 5' primer and a J-beta primer mix were used in a second PCR of about 7 to 12 cycles. Each cDNA molecule received a tag from a template-switch adaptor that had 12 random nucleotides. TCRdb reanalysed the 5' RACE reads using MiXCR and keeps one entry per CDR3 protein. The table has fewer than 900,000 distinct CDR3 sequences, 40% to 45% seen once. Per sample, extraction of total RNA gave at least 5.5 micrograms in every case. The CDR3 loop spans 14 amino acids. Germline V gene lookup returns CDR1 SGHRS and CDR2 YFSETQ. The V end lost 0 bases, the J end lost 10 bases, and 16 bases lay between the germline ends. This sample stems from a study of blood T cells in healthy people across ages.

This clonotype originated in a woman in her fifties or sixties in good health. This chain links TRBV5-1 with TRBJ1-2; no clear D gene. Sequencing was performed on blood. Here the CDR3 DNA reads TGCGCCAGCAGCTTGGTGTCTGGGGAGCTGGCCTACACCTTC. Translated: CASSLVSGELAYTF.